These 9 T cell receptor beta chains were all obtained from the same sample, sequenced in a study of technical replicates of blood from a few donors. Generated by immunoSEQ multiplex PCR, the TCRdb table keeps only in-frame clones and is missing some. This sample yields around 69,000 clones, of which more than 75% are seen a single time; 4% to 5% belongs to the top ten. Sequenced sample: PBMCs. Every receptor here comes from a human donor in good health. Some clones in this sample may be carry-over from other donors' samples.

The CDR3 loop is CASSLASGPYEQYF. The CDR3 nucleotides read TGTGCCAGCAGCTTGGCGAGCGGACCCTACGAGCAGTACTTC. The chain combines TRBV5-5 with TRBJ2-7; D perhaps matches TRBD2 (5 bases). The ends were cut back, 0 bases at V and 2 bases at J, with 9 bases in the middle. The CDR3 runs 14 residues. Looked up from germline, CDR1 is SGHKS and CDR2 is YYEKEE (reference sequence).

The chain recombines TRBV11-2 with TRBJ2-3, with D maybe TRBD1 (7 bases). The germline V gene encodes CDR1 SGHAT and CDR2 FQNNGV. V was cut by 1 base and J by 5 bases, with 16 bases left in between. This CDR3 contains 16 residues. The CDR3 DNA is TGTGCCAGCAGCTTAGCCCCAGGAGGGGGCGGAGATACGCAGTATTTT. Its protein product is CASSLAPGGGGDTQYF.

CDR3 in amino acids: CASSVGLGSMNTEAFF. DNA for the CDR3: TGTGCCAGCAGCGTAGGTTTAGGGAGTATGAACACTGAAGCTTTCTTT. The chain joins TRBV9 to TRBJ1-1; D not certain. V dropped 0 bases and J dropped 0 bases, with 12 bases sitting between them. Germline V gene data show CDR1 as SGDLS and CDR2 as YYNGEE. The CDR3 is 16 amino acids.

The chain carries TRBV4-1 and TRBJ1-2; the D gene is possibly TRBD1 (6 bases). Trimming left V 1 base short and J 0 bases short, with 6 bases between. Germline CDR1 and CDR2: MGHRA and YSYEKL. The length of the CDR3 is 14 residues. The CDR3 DNA is TGCGCCAGCAGCCAAGGGACAGCTAACTATGGCTACACCTTC. Translation: CASSQGTANYGYTF.

The chain is built from TRBV5-1 and TRBJ2-7; tentatively, D is TRBD1 (6 bases). Trimming took 5 bases from V and 4 from J, leaving 16 bases between them. The CDR3 has 14 residues. Germline-derived CDR1 and CDR2 are SGHRS and YFSETQ. The CDR3 region is CASRQQGLLYEQYF. The CDR3 nucleotides are TGCGCCAGCAGACAACAGGGTTTGCTGTACGAGCAGTACTTC.

The CDR3 region is CAWTPGQGAVQPQHF. DNA of the CDR3: TGTGCCTGGACTCCGGGACAGGGGGCCGTGCAGCCCCAGCATTTT. The chain has TRBV30 and TRBJ1-5; 12 nucleotides match TRBD1. V trimming: 4 bases; J trimming: 7 bases; junction bases outside the gene matches: 8. The CDR3 spans 15 residues. Germline V gene data show CDR1 as GTSNPN and CDR2 as SVGIG (reference sequence).

The CDR3 bases are TGTGCCAGCAGTCCGGGCGGGGCCGTCGAGACCCAGTACTTC. This gives the protein CASSPGGAVETQYF. This rearrangement joins TRBV7-9 to TRBJ2-5; the D gene is possibly TRBD2 (6 bases). Germline V gives CDR1 SEHNR, CDR2 FQNEAQ (reference sequence). CDR3 length: 14 residues. Trimming pared 6 bases from V and 5 bases from J, leaving 16 bases between.

The chain combines TRBV10-3 with TRBJ1-2; 9 nucleotides line up with TRBD1. This CDR3 region has 13 residues. J lost 7 bases, V lost 7 bases, and 7 bases had no gene match. Germline lookup yields CDR1 ENHRY and CDR2 SYGVKD. Here the CDR3 DNA reads TGTGCCATCAAGGGACAGGGTGGCGGTGGCTACACCTTC. It specifies CAIKGQGGGGYTF.

The rearrangement uses TRBV30 and TRBJ1-2; the match to TRBD1 covers 7 bases. The germline V gene encodes CDR1 GTSNPN and CDR2 SVGIG (reference sequence). V was clipped by 5 bases and J by 1 base; unmatched bases: 10. The CDR3 covers 15 residues. The CDR3 loop reads CAWSRDSSLNYGYTF. The CDR3 nucleotides read TGTGCCTGGTCCCGGGACAGTTCCCTTAACTATGGCTACACCTTC.